The 23 T cell receptor beta chains listed next were all sequenced from one sample in a study of CD8 T cells in Susac syndrome (dated by TCRdb to the late 2010s). Preparation of the library involved the immunoSEQ multiplex PCR assay. RNA was extracted using the RNeasy kit, and about 0.5 to 1 microgram was reverse transcribed with random hexamers. TCRdb redid the processing of the public reads, applying fastp at Q25 and MiXCR, and retained in-frame beta chains. Rows with a matching CDR3 protein are joined into one entry that keeps the most common DNA and genes. This sample comprises roughly 200,000 distinct CDR3 sequences, approximately 96% of them detected only once. The ten largest clones add up to about 0.15% of the sample. The sequenced sample was CD8+ T cells from PBMCs. These receptors were taken from a human donor with multiple sclerosis.

CDR3 coding DNA: TGTGCCAGCAGTGAAAAGGAGTTCTACGAGCAGTACTTC. Translation gives CASSEKEFYEQYF. V is TRBV2 and J is TRBJ2-7; D call uncertain. V was shortened by 2 bases and J by 3 bases, with 8 bases between the two germline ends. The CDR3 runs to 13 residues. CDR1 and CDR2 (germline): SNHLY, FYNNEI. The full variable domain, in which reference TRBV2 and TRBJ2-7 provide the parts outside the CDR3, is EPEVTQTPSHQVTQMGQEVILRCVPISNHLYFYWYRQILGQKVEFLVSFYNNEISEKSEIFDDQFSVERPDGSNFTLKIRSTKLEDSAMYFCASSEKEFYEQYFGPGTRLTVT.

The V and J genes are TRBV20-1 and TRBJ1-1; D unresolved. Looked up from germline, CDR1 is DFQATT and CDR2 is SNEGSKA (reference sequence). The length of the CDR3 is 12 residues. Trimming stripped 3 bases from V and 7 bases from J, with 12 bases between. DNA for the CDR3: TGCAGTGCTAGCCCGGGATACCTTGAAGCTTTCTTT. Protein sequence: CSASPGYLEAFF.

This chain connects TRBV7-6 to TRBJ1-1; the match to TRBD1 covers 8 bases. The V segment lost 5 bases and the J segment 5 bases; nucleotides outside the gene matches: 4. The CDR3 runs to 13 residues. Germline V CDR1 and CDR2: SGHVS, FNYEAQ. CDR3 sequence (DNA): TGTGCCAGCAGCCAAGACAGGGGTACTGAAGCTTTCTTT. Residues: CASSQDRGTEAFF.

V usage is TRBV11-2 and J usage is TRBJ2-3; 9 nucleotides line up with TRBD1. The CDR3 contains 15 residues. The germline V gene has CDR1 SGHAT and CDR2 FQNNGV. The trim removed 5 bases at V and 2 bases at J, leaving 5 bases unmatched. CDR3 DNA sequence: TGTGCCAGCAGCCGGGGACAGGGAAACACAGATACGCAGTATTTT. Its translation is CASSRGQGNTDTQYF.

The V call is TRBV4-2, the J call TRBJ2-1; 9 positions agree with TRBD2. The germline gives CDR1 LGHNA, CDR2 YNFKEQ. Trimming at V came to 0 bases and at J to 9 bases, leaving 12 bases not matched to a gene. The CDR3 loop spans 17 amino acids. The DNA for the CDR3 is TGTGCCAGCAGCCAAGAGTCCAGCGGGGGGTCGACGGGTGAGCAGTTCTTC. Its protein is CASSQESSGGSTGEQFF.

For this clonotype: The germline gene is not matched at one end of the junction; a read error may be the cause. The V and J genes are TRBV6-5 and TRBJ2-2; TRBD2 is a possible D gene (5 bases). The CDR3 length is 14 residues. Per germline, CDR1 MNHEY and CDR2 SVGAGI. The CDR3 DNA is TGTGCCGGCAGGCAGAGCGGGAACACCGGGGAGCTGTTTTTT. It translates to CAGRQSGNTGELFF.

This chain joins TRBV13 and TRBJ2-7; D is unclear. V was clipped by 4 bases and J by 0 bases, with 7 bases between them. This CDR3 spans 13 amino acids. The germline CDR1 and CDR2 sequences are PRHDT and FYEKMQ (reference sequence). The chain's CDR3 is CASSWQTSYEQYF. The CDR3, as DNA: TGTGCCAGCAGCTGGCAGACCTCCTACGAGCAGTACTTC.

A single count supports this clonotype. The chain is built from TRBV29-1 and TRBJ2-7; tentative D call: TRBD1 (6 bases). The V end was cut by 6 bases, the J end by 2 bases, with 17 bases between. Per the germline V gene, CDR1 is SQVTM and CDR2 is ANQGSEA. The CDR3 has 14 amino acids. The CDR3 is CSVGGGGAPYEQYF. CDR3 in DNA: TGCAGCGTGGGTGGTGGGGGCGCCCCCTACGAGCAGTACTTC.

This rearrangement joins TRBV7-9 to TRBJ2-7; TRBD2 is a possible D gene (6 bases). The germline V gene encodes CDR1 SEHNR and CDR2 FQNEAQ (reference sequence). The CDR3 is made up of 13 amino acids. Deletions cut 5 bases from V and 7 bases from J, with 15 bases between. The CDR3 DNA follows: TGTGCCAGCAGCCTGGGCGGGGACGGGGAGCAGTACTTC. It translates to CASSLGGDGEQYF.

The chain couples TRBV12-3 or TRBV12-4 to TRBJ1-1; unclear D gene. The CDR3 totals 14 residues. Trimming left V 6 bases short and J 1 base short, with 12 bases between. This CDR3 is CASSLTYGNTEAFF. In DNA, the CDR3 is TGTGCCAGCAGCCTAACGTACGGGAACACTGAAGCTTTCTTT.

The chain carries TRBV6-1 and TRBJ2-7; the match to TRBD1 covers 8 bases. CDR1 is MNHNS, CDR2 SASEGT, per germline. This CDR3 is built from 15 residues. Trimming removed 2 bases from V and 7 bases from J; junction bases left unmatched: 10. This chain's CDR3 is CASSEPAGGPWEQYF. Here the CDR3 DNA reads TGTGCCAGCAGTGAACCGGCAGGGGGCCCGTGGGAGCAGTACTTC.

The rearrangement joins TRBV29-1 to TRBJ2-1; TRBD2 matches 11 bases. Germline CDR1 is SQVTM and CDR2 is ANQGSEA. J lost 4 bases, V lost 7 bases, and 12 bases had no gene match. CDR3 length equals 16 residues. CDR3 in amino acids: CSAQDIAGGPYNEQFF. As DNA, the CDR3 is TGCAGCGCGCAAGATATAGCGGGAGGGCCTTACAATGAGCAGTTCTTC.

This chain uses TRBV10-3 with TRBJ1-1, with D unclear. Germline CDR1 reads ENHRY; CDR2 reads SYGVKD. CDR3 length equals 16 residues. The V end was cut by 10 bases, the J end by 3 bases, with 24 bases between. The CDR3 protein is CASTLSGPRWHTEAFF. DNA of the CDR3: TGTGCCAGCACCCTGAGCGGTCCTAGGTGGCACACTGAAGCTTTCTTT.

The rearrangement joins TRBV3-1 to TRBJ2-2; D not certain. Per germline, CDR1 LGHDT and CDR2 YNNKEL (reference sequence). The V end was cut by 0 bases, the J end by 0 bases, with 5 bases between. The CDR3 consists of 15 residues. CDR3 sequence reads: CASSQETANTGELFF. The CDR3 DNA sequence: TGTGCCAGCAGCCAAGAGACGGCGAACACCGGGGAGCTGTTTTTT.

V and J are TRBV7-9 and TRBJ2-7; D gene uncertain. Trimming cost V 1 base and J 6 bases, with 7 bases left between them. This CDR3 is built from 12 residues. CDR1 is SEHNR, CDR2 FQNEAQ, per germline (reference sequence). For the CDR3, the DNA is TGTGCCAGCAGCTTAGGAGTTGCCGAGCAGTACTTC. It codes for CASSLGVAEQYF. The full variable domain, in which reference TRBV7-9 and TRBJ2-7 provide the parts outside the CDR3, is DTGVSQNPRHKITKRGQNVTFRCDPISEHNRLYWYRQTLGQGPEFLTYFQNEAQLEKSRLLSDRFSAERPKGSFSTLEIQRTEQGDSAMYLCASSLGVAEQYFGPGTRLTVT.

V and J are TRBV20-1 and TRBJ2-1; D possibly corresponds to TRBD2 (5 bases). The CDR3 is made up of 16 amino acids. CDR1 DFQATT and CDR2 SNEGSKA come from the germline V gene (reference sequence). With 0 bases removed from V and 6 bases from J, the gap between germline ends came to 18 bases. CDR3 DNA: TGCAGTGCTAGAGATTGGCACGACGGACTTAGCAATGAGCAGTTCTTC. It codes for CSARDWHDGLSNEQFF.

V usage is TRBV5-1 and J usage is TRBJ2-2, with D possibly TRBD1 on 6 matching bases. Germline V gives CDR1 SGHRS, CDR2 YFSETQ. With 0 bases removed from V and 5 bases from J, the gap between germline ends came to 14 bases. The CDR3 loop spans 16 amino acids. This CDR3 is CASSLAIQGWTGELFF. CDR3 bases: TGCGCCAGCAGCTTGGCGATACAGGGCTGGACCGGGGAGCTGTTTTTT.

The J gene is TRBJ2-7, the V gene TRBV27; 9 bases are a match to TRBD2. The CDR3 spans 15 residues. Germline V gives CDR1 MNHEY, CDR2 SMNVEV (reference sequence). Losses at the gene ends were 2 bases for V and 5 bases for J; bases not matched to a gene: 7. The CDR3 DNA is TGTGCCAGCAGTTTAGGGCTAGCGGGACGGAACGAGCAGTACTTC. As protein: CASSLGLAGRNEQYF.

In this sample, this clonotype turned up a few times. The gene calls are TRBV29-1 and TRBJ2-1; D is uncertain. The V and J ends lost 3 bases and 4 bases respectively, with 4 bases between them. The CDR3 has 11 amino acids. Germline V lookup: CDR1 SQVTM, CDR2 ANQGSEA. The CDR3, as DNA: TGCAGCGTTGACAGTTACAATGAGCAGTTCTTC. As protein: CSVDSYNEQFF.

The chain joins TRBV3-1 to TRBJ1-2; D gene uncertain. The CDR3 runs 13 residues. The germline gives CDR1 LGHDT, CDR2 YNNKEL (reference sequence). Trimming cost V 3 bases and J 4 bases, with 9 bases left between them. CDR3 coding DNA: TGTGCCAGCAGCCATCCCCGGACCTATGGCTACACCTTC. Translated, it gives CASSHPRTYGYTF.

The genes are TRBV20-1 and TRBJ2-1; 7 bases fit TRBD2. The V and J ends lost 6 bases and 2 bases, in that order; junction bases with no gene match: 10. CDR1 DFQATT and CDR2 SNEGSKA come from the germline V gene (reference sequence). The length of the CDR3 is 15 residues. The CDR3 loop is CSARYSGRTYNEQFF. CDR3 DNA sequence: TGCAGTGCCCGCTATAGCGGGCGCACCTACAATGAGCAGTTCTTC.

The V call is TRBV29-1, the J call TRBJ1-2, with no clear D. The CDR3 sequence is 15 residues long. Trimming shortened V by 6 bases and J by 4 bases, and 21 bases separated the two germline ends. From germline, CDR1 is SQVTM and CDR2 ANQGSEA. The CDR3 sequence: CSVLWTLPIGYGYTF. In nucleotides, the CDR3 is TGCAGCGTCCTATGGACTCTTCCGATCGGCTATGGCTACACCTTC.

The V call is TRBV7-6, the J call TRBJ2-3; a weak D match, TRBD2 (5 bases). Trimming stripped 3 bases from V and 2 bases from J, with 12 bases between. This CDR3 is 15 amino acids long. From germline, CDR1 is SGHVS and CDR2 FNYEAQ. For the CDR3, the DNA is TGTGCCAGCAGCTTCAGAAGCGGTTCCACAGATACGCAGTATTTT. This translates into CASSFRSGSTDTQYF.